What follows are 25 T cell receptor beta chains derived from one specimen sequenced in a study of T cells after somatic rescue of genetic block. Profiling relied on immunoSEQ multiplex PCR, and the TCRdb table lists in-frame clones only, not all of them. This sample has about 15,000 clones, with roughly two thirds found just once. What was sequenced was peripheral blood mononuclear cells (PBMCs). The receptor set was obtained from a boy aged 5 to 17.

The chain couples TRBV5-1 to TRBJ1-2; no definite D call. This CDR3 is built from 16 residues. Germline V CDR1 and CDR2: SGHRS, YFSETQ. V dropped 0 bases and J dropped 3 bases, with 15 bases sitting between them. The CDR3 protein is CASSLALVKAYYGYTF. In DNA, the CDR3 is TGCGCCAGCAGCTTGGCTTTAGTGAAGGCCTACTATGGCTACACCTTC.

This sequence joins TRBV5-1 and TRBJ2-1; D perhaps matches TRBD1 (5 bases). The CDR3 sequence is 16 residues long. Germline V CDR1 and CDR2: SGHRS, YFSETQ. The ends were cut back, 2 bases at V and 4 bases at J, with 16 bases in the middle. CDR3 amino acids: CASSLSGDRGYNEQFF. DNA of the CDR3: TGCGCCAGCAGCTTATCGGGTGACAGAGGATACAATGAGCAGTTCTTC.

The chain links TRBV2 to TRBJ2-7; 10 bases align to TRBD1. Germline-derived CDR1 and CDR2 are SNHLY and FYNNEI. This CDR3 has 14 residues. V shed 7 bases, J shed 4 bases, and the junction held 7 bases outside the gene matches. CDR3 coding DNA: TGTGCCAGCAACCGGGACAGGGGTGATTACGAGCAGTACTTC. Amino acid sequence: CASNRDRGDYEQYF.

In DNA form, the CDR3 reads TGTGCCAGCAGTTACGGACAGCACTATGGCTACACCTTC. Amino acid sequence: CASSYGQHYGYTF. The rearrangement joins TRBV6-5 to TRBJ1-2; a weak D match, TRBD1 (6 bases). Trimming stripped 2 bases from V and 3 bases from J, with 7 bases between. The CDR3 is made up of 13 amino acids. The germline V gene encodes CDR1 MNHEY and CDR2 SVGAGI.

The table lists this clone with a count of one. The V call is TRBV23-1, the J call TRBJ2-7, with D tentatively TRBD1 (6 bases). TRBV23-1 falls under the ORF class, with uncertain function. V shed 2 bases and J shed 5 bases, with 16 bases lying between them. The CDR3 runs to 15 residues. This CDR3 reads CASSQPGAEWDEQYF. Written as DNA, the CDR3 is TGCGCCAGCAGTCAACCAGGGGCGGAATGGGACGAGCAGTACTTC.

The genes are TRBV2 and TRBJ2-3; D assignment may be TRBD1 or TRBD2 (6 bases each). Trimming cost V 7 bases and J 0 bases, with 11 bases left between them. This CDR3 contains 14 residues. Germline V gene lookup returns CDR1 SNHLY and CDR2 FYNNEI. CDR3 protein: CASKWRGSTDTQYF. DNA of the CDR3: TGTGCCAGCAAATGGAGGGGGAGCACAGATACGCAGTATTTT.

The V call is TRBV6-1, the J call TRBJ2-1; 8 bases agree with TRBD2. CDR1 is MNHNS, CDR2 SASEGT, per germline. The CDR3 is 14 residues long. V gave up 7 bases and J gave up 4 bases; unmatched junction bases: 6. The CDR3 DNA reads TGTGCCAGCATAACTAGCGGACGTTACAATGAGCAGTTCTTC. Translating gives CASITSGRYNEQFF.

This clone was detected only a few times. The CDR3: CASSLIFSGQGDDEQYF. For the CDR3, the DNA is TGTGCCAGCAGTTTAATCTTCTCGGGACAGGGAGACGACGAGCAGTACTTC. The rearrangement links TRBV27 to TRBJ2-7; 9 bases map to TRBD1. Germline assignment: CDR1 MNHEY and CDR2 SMNVEV (reference sequence). J gave up 5 bases and V 2 bases, and 13 bases lay outside the gene matches. The CDR3 sequence is 17 residues long.

The rearrangement joins TRBV28 to TRBJ1-4; tentative D call: TRBD1 (6 bases). The V end lost 6 bases, the J end lost 7 bases, and 18 bases lay between the germline ends. This CDR3 spans 15 amino acids. Germline lookup yields CDR1 MDHEN and CDR2 SYDVKM. CDR3 in DNA: TGTGCCAGCAGGCCACAAGGGGGGGCGACTGAAAAACTGTTTTTT. It codes for CASRPQGGATEKLFF.

This clone was seen more than once but under ten times. The chain carries TRBV6-6 and TRBJ2-1; 9 nucleotides line up with TRBD1. The CDR3 covers 15 residues. Germline CDR1 MNHNY, CDR2 SVGAGI (reference sequence). V dropped 2 bases and J dropped 4; count of bases not matched to a gene: 3. Written as DNA, the CDR3 is TGTGCCAGCAGTTACACAGGGGGCTATTACAATGAGCAGTTCTTC. It is translated as CASSYTGGYYNEQFF.

The chain has TRBV13 and TRBJ1-2; a possible D gene is TRBD1 (6 bases). The germline gives CDR1 PRHDT, CDR2 FYEKMQ (reference sequence). Trimming removed 7 bases from V and 4 bases from J, with 13 bases in between. The CDR3 consists of 13 residues. The CDR3 reads CASNFQGGYGYTF. The CDR3 nucleotides read TGTGCCAGCAACTTTCAAGGGGGCTATGGCTACACCTTC.

In its sample, this clone was seen a few times. The gene calls are TRBV11-1 and TRBJ1-2, with no clear D. CDR3 size: 16 residues. Germline CDR1 is SGHAT and CDR2 is FQDESV (reference sequence). Trimming shortened V by 4 bases and J by 4 bases, and 19 bases separated the two germline ends. CDR3 sequence reads: CASSSSQWAPSYGYTF. CDR3 nucleotides: TGTGCCAGCAGCTCCTCTCAGTGGGCTCCCAGCTATGGCTACACCTTC.

The chain employs TRBV7-9 and TRBJ1-4; 7 nucleotides match TRBD1. After removal of 5 bases from V and 1 base from J, the junction contained 7 bases not matched to a gene. Germline CDR1 and CDR2: SEHNR and FQNEAQ (reference sequence). The CDR3 is made up of 16 amino acids. The CDR3 sequence: CASSRGQARTNEKLFF. The CDR3 DNA follows: TGTGCCAGCAGCCGCGGACAGGCTCGAACTAATGAAAAACTGTTTTTT.

This sequence joins TRBV5-1 and TRBJ2-5, with D maybe TRBD1 (5 bases). The V and J ends lost 0 bases and 5 bases respectively, with 11 bases between them. CDR3 length: 14 amino acids. Germline CDR1 is SGHRS and CDR2 is YFSETQ. Here the CDR3 reads CASSLASGKETQYF. CDR3 nucleotides: TGCGCCAGCAGCTTGGCCTCAGGGAAGGAGACCCAGTACTTC.

This clone appeared once. The J gene is TRBJ2-7, the V gene TRBV28; D uncertain. This CDR3 region has 12 residues. Germline assignment: CDR1 MDHEN and CDR2 SYDVKM. The V and J ends lost 3 bases and 6 bases respectively, with 9 bases between them. CDR3 sequence (DNA): TGTGCCAGCAGTTTTAGCTATCTCGAGCAGTACTTC. This sequence encodes CASSFSYLEQYF.

The chain employs TRBV6-1 and TRBJ2-7; no clear D gene. The CDR3 covers 14 residues. Looked up from germline, CDR1 is MNHNS and CDR2 is SASEGT. Trimming removed 2 bases at V and 2 bases at J, with 10 bases between. This CDR3 reads CASSEFAATYEQYF. CDR3 in DNA: TGTGCCAGCAGTGAATTTGCGGCTACCTACGAGCAGTACTTC.

CDR3 sequence (DNA): TGTGCCTCCCGCCGAGGGACTCTGACCACAGATACGCAGTATTTT. Protein sequence: CASRRGTLTTDTQYF. J is TRBJ2-3 and V is TRBV9; D perhaps matches TRBD2 (6 bases). The V end lost 10 bases, the J end lost 2 bases, and 20 bases lay between the germline ends. Germline loops: CDR1 SGDLS, CDR2 YYNGEE. This CDR3 contains 15 residues.

The chain is built from TRBV4-2 and TRBJ2-5; D tentatively reads TRBD1 or TRBD2 (5 bases each). Trimming removed 1 base from V and 5 bases from J, with 11 bases in between. This CDR3 spans 14 amino acids. Germline CDR1 is LGHNA and CDR2 is YNFKEQ. This CDR3 reads CASSQGDGRETQYF. The CDR3 DNA follows: TGTGCCAGCAGCCAAGGGGACGGCAGGGAGACCCAGTACTTC.

The genes are TRBV4-2 and TRBJ1-5; 12 bases are shared with TRBD1. Germline-derived CDR1 and CDR2 are LGHNA and YNFKEQ. This CDR3 has 16 residues. Trimming removed 1 base from V and 2 bases from J; junction bases left unmatched: 0. CDR3 sequence (DNA): TGTGCCAGCAGCCAAGGGGACAGGGGGCGCAATCAGCCCCAGCATTTT. Encoded protein: CASSQGDRGRNQPQHF.

This clone was counted only a few times. J is TRBJ2-7 and V is TRBV18; a possible D gene is TRBD1 (5 bases). Per germline, CDR1 KGHSH and CDR2 LQKENI. The CDR3 is 15 residues long. V was cut by 0 bases and J by 3 bases, with 12 bases left in between. CDR3 bases: TGTGCCAGCTCACCACCGGGGCAGAGAGGCTACGAGCAGTACTTC. This sequence encodes CASSPPGQRGYEQYF.

This chain uses TRBV5-4 with TRBJ2-7; D gene uncertain. The length of the CDR3 is 15 residues. The V end lost 4 bases, the J end lost 1 base, and 15 bases lay between the germline ends. In germline, CDR1 is SGHNT, CDR2 YYREEE (reference sequence). CDR3: CASSVRVSRSYEQYF. In DNA form, the CDR3 reads TGTGCCAGCAGCGTGAGAGTCTCGAGATCCTACGAGCAGTACTTC.

The V gene is TRBV5-4, the J gene TRBJ2-7; D perhaps matches TRBD2 (6 bases). Germline V gene data show CDR1 as SGHNT and CDR2 as YYREEE (reference sequence). V lost 4 bases and J 4 bases, leaving 21 bases between the germline ends. This CDR3 region has 16 residues. The CDR3 loop is CASSPEGTPYRYEQYF. CDR3 bases: TGTGCCAGCAGCCCGGAGGGGACTCCCTACCGATACGAGCAGTACTTC.

This sequence joins TRBV10-1 and TRBJ2-3; D ambiguous. This CDR3 spans 12 amino acids. CDR1 and CDR2 from the germline V gene are WNHNN and SYGVQD (reference sequence). Trimming took off 7 bases at V and 2 bases at J, with 7 bases between the two ends. The CDR3 nucleotides read TGCGCCAGCAAGGGCGTCACAGATACGCAGTATTTT. Translation: CASKGVTDTQYF.

The chain recombines TRBV21-1 with TRBJ2-1; TRBD2, the table's D call, was not compared with the DNA. TRBV21-1 is a pseudogene locus. The CDR3 is 11 residues long. CDR3 DNA sequence: TGTGCCAGCAAGTGGCGTCGGGGGCAGTTCTTC. Translated: CASKWRRGQFF.

The chain combines TRBV27 with TRBJ2-1; 13 nucleotides line up with TRBD2. Germline V gene sequence: CDR1 MNHEY, CDR2 SMNVEV (reference sequence). This CDR3 has 15 residues. V gave up 5 bases and J gave up 5 bases; unmatched junction bases: 3. The CDR3 region is CASSPGLAGNNEQFF. CDR3 DNA sequence: TGTGCCAGCAGTCCGGGACTAGCGGGGAACAATGAGCAGTTCTTC.